The rows below give T cell receptor beta chains drawn from one sample of a study of T cell repertoires in cytomegalovirus infection. TCRdb independently ran MiXCR on the reads; one entry per CDR3 protein. The table has tens of thousands of distinct CDR3 sequences, around 18% seen once; the top ten hold around 60%. These TCRs are of unknown antigen specificity. The source was CD8+ T cells from cultured PBMCs, collected from culture after CMV antigen stimulation. These receptors all come from a human donor in good health (CMV status not recorded). Some clones in this sample may be carry-over from other donors' samples. CDR3s include the opening cysteine and the closing phenylalanine or tryptophan. The D gene is left open where the match is weak. Expanded clones get a size class; other rows say once, few or many, or leave the size out.

CDR3aa: CASSLTVDPANGYTF
CDR3nt: TGTGCCAGCAGTTTAACGGTAGACCCGGCCAATGGCTACACCTTC
v_gene: TRBV12-3/TRBV12-4
d_gene: -
j_gene: TRBJ1-2
abundance: few

CDR3aa: CASSQYRGYEQYF
CDR3nt: TGTGCCAGCAGCCAATACAGGGGGTACGAGCAGTACTTC
v_gene: TRBV7-6
d_gene: TRBD1
j_gene: TRBJ2-7
abundance: once

CDR3aa: CASSTGSRGYTF
CDR3nt: TGTGCCAGCAGTACAGGGTCGCGAGGCTACACCTTC
v_gene: TRBV12-3/TRBV12-4
d_gene: -
j_gene: TRBJ1-2
abundance: -

CDR3aa: CSDRTGGFNQPQHF
CDR3nt: TGCAGCGACCGGACAGGGGGTTTCAATCAGCCCCAGCATTTT
v_gene: TRBV29-1
d_gene: TRBD1
j_gene: TRBJ1-5
abundance: few

CDR3aa: CASSPWKGGPGNEQFF
CDR3nt: TGTGCCAGCAGCCCTTGGAAGGGAGGGCCTGGGAATGAGCAGTTCTTC
v_gene: TRBV7-9
d_gene: TRBD2
j_gene: TRBJ2-1
abundance: -

CDR3aa: CASSLGAGPYNEQFF
CDR3nt: TGTGCCAGCAGCTTAGGAGCAGGGCCCTACAATGAGCAGTTCTTC
v_gene: TRBV7-2
d_gene: -
j_gene: TRBJ2-1
abundance: -

CDR3aa: CASTSDRYQETQYF
CDR3nt: TGTGCCAGCACCTCGGACAGGTACCAAGAGACCCAGTACTTC
v_gene: TRBV7-2
d_gene: TRBD1
j_gene: TRBJ2-5
abundance: many

CDR3aa: CASSPVPRQMNTEAFF
CDR3nt: TGTGCCAGCAGCCCCGTCCCCAGACAGATGAACACTGAAGCTTTCTTT
v_gene: TRBV7-6
d_gene: -
j_gene: TRBJ1-1
abundance: -

CDR3aa: CASSLGSGNSPLHF
CDR3nt: TGTGCCAGCAGCTTAGGCAGTGGTAATTCACCCCTCCACTTT
v_gene: TRBV7-9
d_gene: -
j_gene: TRBJ1-6
abundance: -

CDR3aa: CASSQAISGQSSYEQYF
CDR3nt: TGCGCCAGCAGCCAGGCCATTAGCGGCCAAAGCTCCTACGAGCAGTACTTC
v_gene: TRBV4-3
d_gene: -
j_gene: TRBJ2-7
abundance: -

CDR3aa: CASSSSPEQFF
CDR3nt: TGTGCCAGCAGCTCCAGTCCTGAGCAGTTCTTC
v_gene: TRBV7-9
d_gene: -
j_gene: TRBJ2-1
abundance: -

CDR3aa: CASSYPRGGGRNEQFF
CDR3nt: TGTGCCAGCAGCTACCCCCGTGGCGGGGGGAGGAATGAGCAGTTCTTC
v_gene: TRBV7-8
d_gene: TRBD2
j_gene: TRBJ2-1
abundance: -

CDR3aa: CASSPVEGYEQYF
CDR3nt: TGTGCCAGCAGCCCAGTGGAGGGATACGAGCAGTACTTC
v_gene: TRBV7-2
d_gene: -
j_gene: TRBJ2-7
abundance: -

CDR3aa: CASSPLRDQPQHF
CDR3nt: TGTGCCAGCAGTCCCCTGAGGGACCAGCCCCAGCATTTT
v_gene: TRBV28
d_gene: -
j_gene: TRBJ1-5
abundance: -

CDR3aa: CASSAKNEQYF
CDR3nt: TGTGCCAGCAGCGCAAAGAACGAGCAGTACTTC
v_gene: TRBV7-8
d_gene: -
j_gene: TRBJ2-7
abundance: -

CDR3aa: CSVESTLVETSVYNEQFF
CDR3nt: TGCAGCGTTGAATCGACCCTGGTCGAGACTAGCGTCTACAATGAGCAGTTCTTC
v_gene: TRBV29-1
d_gene: TRBD2
j_gene: TRBJ2-1
abundance: few

CDR3aa: CASSLTGESKPQHF
CDR3nt: TGTGCCAGCAGCCTGACAGGGGAGTCCAAGCCCCAGCATTTT
v_gene: TRBV6-2/TRBV6-3
d_gene: TRBD1
j_gene: TRBJ1-5
abundance: few

CDR3aa: CASSHSGQNIQYF
CDR3nt: TGCGCCAGCAGCCATTCGGGCCAAAACATTCAGTACTTC
v_gene: TRBV4-3
d_gene: -
j_gene: TRBJ2-4
abundance: few

CDR3aa: CASSYSPSGIDTGELFF
CDR3nt: TGTGCCAGCAGTTACTCGCCTAGCGGGATTGACACCGGGGAGCTGTTTTTT
v_gene: TRBV6-2/TRBV6-3
d_gene: TRBD2
j_gene: TRBJ2-2
abundance: once

CDR3aa: CASSPGREGHTGELFF
CDR3nt: TGTGCCAGCAGTCCCGGGCGGGAGGGCCACACCGGGGAGCTGTTTTTT
v_gene: TRBV12-3/TRBV12-4
d_gene: TRBD2
j_gene: TRBJ2-2
abundance: -

CDR3aa: CASSPGTSGYTDTQYF
CDR3nt: TGTGCCAGCAGTCCCGGGACTAGCGGATACACAGATACGCAGTATTTT
v_gene: TRBV27
d_gene: TRBD2
j_gene: TRBJ2-3
abundance: many

CDR3aa: CASSLGSSGQPQHF
CDR3nt: TGTGCCAGCAGTTTAGGAAGTTCGGGGCAGCCCCAGCATTTT
v_gene: TRBV27
d_gene: -
j_gene: TRBJ1-5
abundance: many

CDR3aa: CASTSSGGTYNEQFF
CDR3nt: TGTGCCAGTACCTCCAGCGGGGGCACCTACAATGAGCAGTTCTTC
v_gene: TRBV19
d_gene: TRBD2
j_gene: TRBJ2-1
abundance: few

CDR3aa: CASSQSGLAGVSYEQYF
CDR3nt: TGTGCCAGCAGCCAAAGCGGTTTAGCGGGAGTCTCCTACGAGCAGTACTTC
v_gene: TRBV7-2
d_gene: TRBD2
j_gene: TRBJ2-7
abundance: few

CDR3aa: CASSSSPTGGNEKLFF
CDR3nt: TGTGCCAGCAGCTCCTCTCCGACAGGGGGTAATGAAAAACTGTTTTTT
v_gene: TRBV7-6
d_gene: TRBD1
j_gene: TRBJ1-4
abundance: few

CDR3aa: CASSNPKVINEQFF
CDR3nt: TGTGCCAGCAGTAACCCCAAAGTGATCAATGAGCAGTTCTTC
v_gene: TRBV27
d_gene: -
j_gene: TRBJ2-1
abundance: -

CDR3aa: CAIPGVGWEQYF
CDR3nt: TGTGCCATCCCTGGGGTTGGATGGGAGCAGTACTTC
v_gene: TRBV7-2
d_gene: -
j_gene: TRBJ2-7
abundance: few

CDR3aa: CASSPAPHRTYEQYF
CDR3nt: TGTGCCAGCAGCCCAGCCCCCCATAGAACCTACGAGCAGTACTTC
v_gene: TRBV7-9
d_gene: -
j_gene: TRBJ2-7
abundance: -

CDR3aa: CASSPDQADQPQHF
CDR3nt: TGTGCCAGCAGCCCTGACCAGGCTGATCAGCCCCAGCATTTT
v_gene: TRBV7-9
d_gene: -
j_gene: TRBJ1-5
abundance: few

CDR3aa: CASRGGAGANVLTF
CDR3nt: TGTGCCAGCAGGGGGGGAGCTGGGGCCAACGTCCTGACTTTC
v_gene: TRBV7-9
d_gene: -
j_gene: TRBJ2-6
abundance: -

CDR3aa: CSARETQGPYEQYF
CDR3nt: TGCAGTGCTAGAGAAACGCAGGGACCCTACGAGCAGTACTTC
v_gene: TRBV20-1
d_gene: -
j_gene: TRBJ2-7
abundance: -

CDR3aa: CASSSRTGTVYGYTF
CDR3nt: TGTGCCAGCAGTTCAAGAACCGGGACCGTCTATGGCTACACCTTC
v_gene: TRBV12-3/TRBV12-4
d_gene: -
j_gene: TRBJ1-2
abundance: -

CDR3aa: CASSSYPPTGFGRSPLHF
CDR3nt: TGTGCCAGCAGTTCATACCCACCGACAGGGTTCGGGAGGTCACCCCTCCACTTT
v_gene: TRBV27
d_gene: TRBD1
j_gene: TRBJ1-6
abundance: few

CDR3aa: CASSQTSTRYEQYF
CDR3nt: TGTGCCAGCAGTCAGACTAGTACCCGGTACGAGCAGTACTTC
v_gene: TRBV7-9
d_gene: -
j_gene: TRBJ2-7
abundance: -

CDR3aa: CASTLSTVRNTEAFF
CDR3nt: TGTGCCAGCACCCTATCGACAGTACGGAACACTGAAGCTTTCTTT
v_gene: TRBV6-2/TRBV6-3
d_gene: -
j_gene: TRBJ1-1
abundance: -

CDR3aa: CASSLIGVGSSNEQYF
CDR3nt: TGTGCCAGCAGCTTAATTGGCGTTGGTAGCTCAAACGAGCAGTACTTC
v_gene: TRBV7-9
d_gene: -
j_gene: TRBJ2-7
abundance: hyperexpanded

CDR3aa: CASKGDPPETQYF
CDR3nt: TGTGCCAGTAAGGGGGACCCCCCAGAGACCCAGTACTTC
v_gene: TRBV6-5
d_gene: -
j_gene: TRBJ2-5
abundance: -